The 8 T cell receptor beta chains below come from one sample, sequenced in a study of cytomegalovirus exposure and HLA in healthy donors. The PCR used 60 Vbeta and 13 Jbeta primers. Data came from immunoSEQ multiplex PCR; TCRdb stores just in-frame clones and leaves some out. The sample has 65,000 to 80,000 clones, around 68% seen once; the top ten hold about 9%. The sequencing input was PBMCs. These receptors all come from a man aged 40-49 years in good health and CMV-seropositive.

The rearrangement joins TRBV5-1 to TRBJ2-3; TRBD2 matches at 8 bases. Germline values: CDR1 SGHRS, CDR2 YFSETQ. V lost 4 bases and J lost 1; bases outside the gene matches: 5. The CDR3 extends over 15 amino acids. The CDR3 region has the DNA TGCGCCAGCAGCCGACTAGCGATCCGCACAGATACGCAGTATTTT. It codes for CASSRLAIRTDTQYF.

The chain uses TRBV4-1 and TRBJ2-3; D ambiguous. Trimming took off 0 bases at V and 8 bases at J, with 6 bases between the two ends. In germline, CDR1 is MGHRA, CDR2 YSYEKL. This CDR3 has 12 amino acids. The CDR3: CASSQDTVTQYF. As DNA, the CDR3 is TGCGCCAGCAGCCAAGATACTGTTACGCAGTATTTT.

The chain employs TRBV19 and TRBJ2-7; 8 positions match TRBD1. Germline V gene sequence: CDR1 LNHDA, CDR2 SQIVND (reference sequence). Losses at the gene ends were 5 bases for V and 6 bases for J; bases not matched to a gene: 12. The CDR3 consists of 15 residues. This CDR3 reads CASSAQGEGTFEQYF. The DNA for the CDR3 is TGTGCCAGTAGTGCACAGGGGGAAGGAACCTTCGAGCAGTACTTC.

This clone was detected only a few times. J is TRBJ2-1 and V is TRBV4-1; TRBD2 aligns across 13 bases. This CDR3 is built from 18 residues. CDR1 is MGHRA and CDR2 is YSYEKL in the germline V gene. V lost 1 base, J lost 3 bases, and 6 bases stayed unmatched. CDR3 residues: CASSQGTSGSSLYNEQFF. DNA of the CDR3: TGCGCCAGCAGCCAAGGGACTAGCGGGAGTTCGCTCTACAATGAGCAGTTCTTC.

This clone was seen only a few times. The CDR3 bases are TGTGCCAGTAGTCCCACGCTAAACAGGAACACTGAAGCTTTCTTT. Encoded protein: CASSPTLNRNTEAFF. The chain joins TRBV19 to TRBJ1-1; no firm D call. The CDR3 covers 15 residues. V lost 5 bases, J lost 1 base, and 14 bases lay in between. Germline V gene data show CDR1 as LNHDA and CDR2 as SQIVND (reference sequence).

The chain employs TRBV2 and TRBJ1-1, with D perhaps matching TRBD1 (5 bases). The germline CDR1 and CDR2 sequences are SNHLY and FYNNEI. V lost 4 bases, J lost 1 base, and 10 bases lay in between. The CDR3 is 14 amino acids. In DNA, the CDR3 is TGTGCCAGCAGTGGCCCTCAGGGGAACACTGAAGCTTTCTTT. Protein: CASSGPQGNTEAFF.

CDR3 coding DNA: TGTGCCAGCAGTACCGGGTTCTCCTACGAGCAGTACTTC. Translated, it gives CASSTGFSYEQYF. The chain combines TRBV6-5 with TRBJ2-7, with unresolved D. Per germline, CDR1 MNHEY and CDR2 SVGAGI. The CDR3 spans 13 residues. Deletions cut 5 bases from V and 0 bases from J, with 8 bases between.

The V call is TRBV2, the J call TRBJ1-2, with 8 nucleotides matching TRBD1. The germline V gene has CDR1 SNHLY and CDR2 FYNNEI. The CDR3 has 13 amino acids. V was pared by 8 bases and J by 2 bases, with 4 bases of the junction left unmatched. As DNA, the CDR3 is TGTGCCAGCCAGGGGGCTCTAAACTATGGCTACACCTTC. It encodes CASQGALNYGYTF.